This record covers a single TCR beta chain. Its antigen is as yet unknown. V was shortened by 11 bases and J by 2 bases, with 15 bases between the two germline ends. Germline CDR1 is ENHRY and CDR2 is SYGVKD. The CDR3 has 14 amino acids. Expressed TCRB transcripts were sequenced after all isolated RNA was converted to cDNA. Data came from immunoSEQ multiplex PCR; TCRdb stores just in-frame clones and leaves some out. The sample lists about 340,000 clones, 9.3% occurring once. These data belong to a study of beta chain features in type 1 diabetes. Study findings and constraints: Moderate yet significant TCRB CDR3 shortening was seen in Type 1 diabetes patients in all four CD4+ subsets.

The chain combines TRBV10-3 with TRBJ2-2, with a weak D call TRBD2 (5 bases). The origin of this receptor is a man aged 30 to 39 with type 1 diabetes. The sequencing input was central memory CD4+ T cells from blood. The CDR3 DNA sequence: TGTGCCGTGGCGGGTCTCTTAAACACCGGGGAGCTGTTTTTT. Its protein product is CAVAGLLNTGELFF.